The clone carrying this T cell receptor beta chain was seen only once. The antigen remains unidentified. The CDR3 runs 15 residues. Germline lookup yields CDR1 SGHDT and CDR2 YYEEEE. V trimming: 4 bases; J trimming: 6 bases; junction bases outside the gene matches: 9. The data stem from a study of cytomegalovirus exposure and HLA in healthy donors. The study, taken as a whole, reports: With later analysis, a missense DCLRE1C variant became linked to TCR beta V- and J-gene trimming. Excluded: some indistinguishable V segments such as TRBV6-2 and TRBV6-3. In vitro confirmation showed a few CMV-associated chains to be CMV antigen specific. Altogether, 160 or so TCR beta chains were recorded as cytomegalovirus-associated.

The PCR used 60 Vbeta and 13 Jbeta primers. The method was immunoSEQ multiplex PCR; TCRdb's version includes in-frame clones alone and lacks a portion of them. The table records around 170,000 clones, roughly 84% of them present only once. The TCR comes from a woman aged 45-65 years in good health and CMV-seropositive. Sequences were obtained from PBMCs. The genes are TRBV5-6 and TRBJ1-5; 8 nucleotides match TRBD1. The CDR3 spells CASSLRDRLGQPQHF. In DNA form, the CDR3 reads TGTGCCAGCAGCCTCCGGGACAGGCTCGGTCAGCCCCAGCATTTT.